This T cell receptor beta chain derives from a study of blood T cell repertoires in COVID-19. The CDR3 has 16 amino acids. The ends were cut back, 4 bases at V and 1 base at J, with 16 bases in the middle. Germline values: CDR1 SQVTM, CDR2 ANQGSEA. Original methodology: Counts of nucleated cells, estimated from reference gene primer amplification, were obtained. TCRdb's copy holds only in-frame clones and misses some; the assay was immunoSEQ multiplex PCR. V, J and clone size were drawn from that table, and D and trimming were deduced from the DNA. The sample consists of about 140,000 clones, 76% of them appearing once.

The clonotype comes from a woman aged 80 or over with active or convalescent COVID-19. The chain uses TRBV29-1 and TRBJ1-4, with D perhaps TRBD1 (5 bases). Sequencing was performed on peripheral blood. The CDR3 loop is CSVGIMGRGTNEKLFF. The CDR3 DNA reads TGCAGCGTTGGGATCATGGGGAGGGGAACTAATGAAAAACTGTTTTTT. Full variable domain (missing parts from reference TRBV29-1 and TRBJ1-4): SAVISQKPSRDICQRGTSLTIQCQVDSQVTMMFWYRQQPGQSLTLIATANQGSEATYESGFVIDKFPISRPNLTFSTLTVSNMSPEDSSIYLCSVGIMGRGTNEKLFFGSGTQLSVL.